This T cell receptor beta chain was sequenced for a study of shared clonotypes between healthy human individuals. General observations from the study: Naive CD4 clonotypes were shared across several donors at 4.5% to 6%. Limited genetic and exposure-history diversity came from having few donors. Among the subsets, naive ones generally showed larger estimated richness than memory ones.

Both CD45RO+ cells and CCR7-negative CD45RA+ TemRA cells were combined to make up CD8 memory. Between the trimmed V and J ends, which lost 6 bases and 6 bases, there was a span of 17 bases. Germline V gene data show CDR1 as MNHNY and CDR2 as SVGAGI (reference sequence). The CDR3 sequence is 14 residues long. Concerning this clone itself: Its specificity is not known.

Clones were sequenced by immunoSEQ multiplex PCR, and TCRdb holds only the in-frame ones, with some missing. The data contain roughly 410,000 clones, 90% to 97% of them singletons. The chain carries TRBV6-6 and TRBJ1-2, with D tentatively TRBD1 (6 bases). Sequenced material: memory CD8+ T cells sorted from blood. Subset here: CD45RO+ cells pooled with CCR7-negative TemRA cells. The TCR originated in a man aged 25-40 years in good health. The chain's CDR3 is CASSPFMRGDGYTF. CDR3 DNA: TGTGCCAGCAGCCCCTTTATGAGGGGGGATGGCTACACCTTC.